The rows below give T cell receptor beta chains drawn from one sample of a study of blood T cell repertoires in COVID-19. The repertoire was sequenced with immunoSEQ multiplex PCR; TCRdb's copy has only in-frame clones and lacks some. The sample has about 200,000 clones; roughly 80% are singletons. The sample consisted of peripheral blood. Receptor source: a man between 45 and 60 years old who had recovered from COVID-19. Each CDR3 is given with its conserved first and last residue. Each record gives: V gene, J gene, CDR3 protein.

TRBV4-3	TRBJ2-5	CASSQDLVGQGLGFGETQYF
TRBV6-5	TRBJ2-7	CASSSDRGGYEQYF
TRBV6-6	TRBJ2-7	CASSSPSSGGSEQYF
TRBV9	TRBJ2-3	CASSVGASSPTDTQYF
TRBV3-1/TRBV3-2	TRBJ1-1	CASSQDYRDAAFF
TRBV4-1	TRBJ1-2	CASSLDTGGYGYTF
TRBV29-1	TRBJ2-3	CSARTGGVTDTQYF
TRBV18	TRBJ2-7	CASSAGTGDSHEQYF
TRBV7-2	TRBJ2-1	CASSLSRVNEQFF
TRBV3-1/TRBV3-2	TRBJ2-1	CASSQGSGGREQFF
TRBV7-8	TRBJ2-5	CASSLALAGGPLYF
TRBV28	TRBJ1-3	CASSFRDRGSGNTIYF
TRBV5-1	TRBJ1-5	CASSLGGQDQPQHF
TRBV28	TRBJ1-6	CASSLLGAGDSPLHF
TRBV4-1	TRBJ2-7	CASSHRIRDKDYEQYF
TRBV2	TRBJ2-4	CASSSTKILAKNIQYF
TRBV11-3	TRBJ2-1	CASSLDRAGLHNEQFF
TRBV2	TRBJ2-2	CASSEVRLNTGELFF
TRBV7-8	TRBJ1-5	CASTWGGDQPQHF
TRBV18	TRBJ1-5	CASSPATGGDSNQPQHF
TRBV5-1	TRBJ2-7	CASSYIAGTGMNYEQYF
TRBV19	TRBJ1-4	CATINSGTPNEKLFF
TRBV2	TRBJ1-4	CASSLHGGTNEKLFF
TRBV28	TRBJ2-5	CASSPRTGRETQYF
TRBV29-1	TRBJ2-7	CSVKTGPTYEQYF
TRBV11-3	TRBJ2-1	CASSLTSGSPEQFF
TRBV2	TRBJ1-2	CASSEFGYGYTF
TRBV9	TRBJ2-5	CASSVREGTEETQYF
TRBV27	TRBJ2-7	CASSRGLAGGYSYEQYF
TRBV20-1	TRBJ2-3	CSAPKTDTQYF
TRBV11-2	TRBJ2-1	CASSLPRGRAVNEQFF
TRBV27	TRBJ2-3	CATQDRGSTDTQYF
TRBV5-1	TRBJ1-2	CASSLASKRANYGYTF
TRBV5-1	TRBJ2-3	CASTIQGGTDTQYF
TRBV7-2	TRBJ2-7	CASSPAAESSYEQYF
TRBV7-6	TRBJ2-7	CASSLGDRAPYEQYF
TRBV20-1	TRBJ1-1	CSAGQAEGAFF
TRBV19	TRBJ1-5	CASSTQTGLYQPQHF
TRBV28	TRBJ2-7	CASSFGSGGREQYF
TRBV7-3	TRBJ2-7	CASSLTTTSVQYF
TRBV3-1/TRBV3-2	TRBJ2-6	CASSLRDRGFTGANVLTF
TRBV2	TRBJ1-1	CASSYRGRGLNTEAFF
TRBV10-3	TRBJ2-5	CAISPGTGNPAGTQYF
TRBV27	TRBJ2-7	CASKGQGSYEQYF
TRBV4-1	TRBJ2-2	CASSRGLAGAPTNTGELFF
TRBV30	TRBJ2-2	CAFTGTVHTGELFF
TRBV30	TRBJ1-4	CAWSETDSARTNEKLFF
TRBV7-9	TRBJ2-1	CASSLDQGANEQFF
TRBV27	TRBJ1-2	CASNSGLGDGYTF
TRBV29-1	TRBJ2-5	CSVVLAGDLGRGTQYF
TRBV6-6	TRBJ1-2	CASSPSGTAYGYTF
TRBV28	TRBJ2-3	CASSSGQGGFTDTQYF
TRBV5-3	TRBJ2-2	CARRFGAGELFF
TRBV28	TRBJ2-3	CASSKTSTDTQYF
TRBV9	TRBJ2-1	CASSVADSVRLGEQFF
TRBV29-1	TRBJ1-1	CSVEDYAYRGTEAFF
TRBV19	TRBJ2-7	CASTLTSGNYEQYF
TRBV28	TRBJ1-1	CASSFVGANTEAFF
TRBV2	TRBJ2-1	CASRRAGELHEQFF
TRBV7-9	TRBJ2-1	CASSPWRTSGSGEQFF